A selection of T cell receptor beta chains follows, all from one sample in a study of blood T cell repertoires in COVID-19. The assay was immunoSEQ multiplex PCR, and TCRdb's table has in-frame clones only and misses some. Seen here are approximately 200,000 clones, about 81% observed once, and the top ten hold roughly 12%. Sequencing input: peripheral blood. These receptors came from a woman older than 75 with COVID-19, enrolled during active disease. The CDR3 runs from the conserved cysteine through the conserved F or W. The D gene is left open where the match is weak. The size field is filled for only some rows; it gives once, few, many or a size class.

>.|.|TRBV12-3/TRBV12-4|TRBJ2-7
TGTGCCAGCAGCCCCGACAGCTACGAGCAGTACTTC
CASSPDSYEQYF
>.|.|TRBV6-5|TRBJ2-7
TGTGCCAGCAGTCCCTCGGCGTTCGGGTACTACGAGCAGTACTTC
CASSPSAFGYYEQYF
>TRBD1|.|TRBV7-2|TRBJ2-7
TGTGCCAGCAGCTTAGTCGTCTCGGGCAGGGGGCAGATGGACGAGCAGTACTTC
CASSLVVSGRGQMDEQYF
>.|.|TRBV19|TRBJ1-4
TGTGCCAGTAGTATGCAGCGGTCTAATGAAAAACTGTTTTTT
CASSMQRSNEKLFF
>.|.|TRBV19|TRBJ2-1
TGTGCCAGTAGTATAGTCAGCGGACTGAATGAGCAGTTCTTC
CASSIVSGLNEQFF
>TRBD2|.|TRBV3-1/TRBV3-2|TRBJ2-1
TGTGCCAGCAGCCAAGATTGGATAGCGGGAGGCTACAATGAGCAGTTCTTC
CASSQDWIAGGYNEQFF
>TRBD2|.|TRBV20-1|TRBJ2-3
TGCAGTGCTAGTCTAGCGGGAGGGCCAGATACGCAGTATTTT
CSASLAGGPDTQYF
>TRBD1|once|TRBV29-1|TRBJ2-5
TGCAGCGTTCGCCGACAGGGGCGCCGGGAGACCCAGTACTTC
CSVRRQGRRETQYF
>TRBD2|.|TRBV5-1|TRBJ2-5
TGCGCCAGCAGCTCGAGACTAGCGGGACGAAAAGAGACCCAGTACTTC
CASSSRLAGRKETQYF
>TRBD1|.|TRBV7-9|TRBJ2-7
TGTGCCAGCAGTCCCACAGGGGCAAGCTCCTACGAACAGTACTTC
CASSPTGASSYEQYF
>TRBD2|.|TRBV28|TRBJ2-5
TGTGCCAGCAGTCTGGGGACTAGCGGGAGGGAGACCCAGTACTTC
CASSLGTSGRETQYF
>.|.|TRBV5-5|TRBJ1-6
TGTGCCAGCAGCTTTCGGGAGGTTGGATCACCCCTCCACTTT
CASSFREVGSPLHF
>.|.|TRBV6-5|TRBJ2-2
TGTGCCAGCGGGAGGCATCCGGCGGGGACCGGGGAGCTGTTTTTT
CASGRHPAGTGELFF
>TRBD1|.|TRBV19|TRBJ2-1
TGTGCCAGTAGTCCCCTGGGCCCGACAGGGGAAGCCTACAATGAGCAGTTCTTC
CASSPLGPTGEAYNEQFF
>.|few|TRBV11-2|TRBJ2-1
TGTGCCAGCAGCTTAGCTTATAGTGTGGAGCAGTTCTTC
CASSLAYSVEQFF
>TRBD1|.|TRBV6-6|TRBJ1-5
TGTGCCAGCAGTTACTCGGACAGGGGGCAGCAGCCCCAGCATTTT
CASSYSDRGQQPQHF
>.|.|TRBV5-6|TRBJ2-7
TGTGCCAGCAGCCCGGGATCGCCCTACGAGCAGTACTTC
CASSPGSPYEQYF
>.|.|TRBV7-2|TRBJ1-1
TGTGCCAGCAGCCAGAATGAAGCTTTCTTT
CASSQNEAFF
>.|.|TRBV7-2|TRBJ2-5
TGTGCCAGCAGCTTAGACTGGGGACTGGAGACCCAGTACTTC
CASSLDWGLETQYF
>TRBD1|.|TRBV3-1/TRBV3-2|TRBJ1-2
TGTGCCAGCTGGGACAGCCACCCCTATGGCTACACCTTC
CASWDSHPYGYTF
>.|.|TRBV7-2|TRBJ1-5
TGTGCCAGCAGCTTAGGCCAGGGGCGACTTAGCAATCAGCCCCAGCATTTT
CASSLGQGRLSNQPQHF
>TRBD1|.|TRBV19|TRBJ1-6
TGTGCCAGTAGCCGGGACAGTTTTTCACCCCTCCACTTT
CASSRDSFSPLHF
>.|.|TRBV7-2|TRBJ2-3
TGTGCCAGCAGCTCTCTAGCGACGTTCACAGATACGCAGTATTTT
CASSSLATFTDTQYF
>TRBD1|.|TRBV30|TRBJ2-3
TGTGCCTGGTCCGGACAGGGGGTGGCAACAGATACGCAGTATTTT
CAWSGQGVATDTQYF
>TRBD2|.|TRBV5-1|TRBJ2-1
TGCGCCAGCAGCTTCAGCGGGGGAGAATCGTACAATGAGCAGTTCTTC
CASSFSGGESYNEQFF
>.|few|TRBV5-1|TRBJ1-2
TGCGCCAGCAGCGGGCTAGGGGTCGCGGACTATGGCTACACCTTC
CASSGLGVADYGYTF
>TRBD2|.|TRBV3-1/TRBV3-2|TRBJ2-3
TGTGCCAGCCGCACGGAGGGCGGGGGGGCTGAAGATACGCAGTATTTT
CASRTEGGGAEDTQYF
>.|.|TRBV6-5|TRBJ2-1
TGTGCCAGCGGCCGGTCTGGGCAGTATGAGCAGTTCTTC
CASGRSGQYEQFF
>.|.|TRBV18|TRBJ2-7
TGTGCCAGCTCACCGCCGGGTCCCCCCTTTTACGAGCAGTACTTC
CASSPPGPPFYEQYF
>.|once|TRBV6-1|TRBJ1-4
TGTGCCAGCAGTGAATCTTGGGGGGCTAATGAAAAACTGTTTTTT
CASSESWGANEKLFF
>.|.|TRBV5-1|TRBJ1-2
TGCGCCAGCAGCAGGCAGGGAAGAGGTGGCTACACCTTC
CASSRQGRGGYTF
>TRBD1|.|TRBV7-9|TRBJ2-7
TGTGCCAGCAGCCCCGGGACAGGGATAAGAGAGCAGTACTTC
CASSPGTGIREQYF
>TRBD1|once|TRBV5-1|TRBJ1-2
TGCGCCAGCAGCTTAGGGACAGGGTATGGCTACACCTTC
CASSLGTGYGYTF
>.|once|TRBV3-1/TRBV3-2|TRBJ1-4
TGTGCCAGCAGCCAAGATCACGGGGTTAATGAAAAACTGTTTTTT
CASSQDHGVNEKLFF
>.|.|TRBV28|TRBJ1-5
TGTGCCAGCATCACTCTTGACAGACGCAATCAGCCCCAGCATTTT
CASITLDRRNQPQHF
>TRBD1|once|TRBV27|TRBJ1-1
TGTGCCAGCAGTCGGACAGGCTCCCCGAACACTGAAGCTTTCTTT
CASSRTGSPNTEAFF
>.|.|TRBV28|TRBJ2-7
TGTGCCAGCAGTTTATTAACGGGGACTGGGTACGAGCAGTACTTC
CASSLLTGTGYEQYF